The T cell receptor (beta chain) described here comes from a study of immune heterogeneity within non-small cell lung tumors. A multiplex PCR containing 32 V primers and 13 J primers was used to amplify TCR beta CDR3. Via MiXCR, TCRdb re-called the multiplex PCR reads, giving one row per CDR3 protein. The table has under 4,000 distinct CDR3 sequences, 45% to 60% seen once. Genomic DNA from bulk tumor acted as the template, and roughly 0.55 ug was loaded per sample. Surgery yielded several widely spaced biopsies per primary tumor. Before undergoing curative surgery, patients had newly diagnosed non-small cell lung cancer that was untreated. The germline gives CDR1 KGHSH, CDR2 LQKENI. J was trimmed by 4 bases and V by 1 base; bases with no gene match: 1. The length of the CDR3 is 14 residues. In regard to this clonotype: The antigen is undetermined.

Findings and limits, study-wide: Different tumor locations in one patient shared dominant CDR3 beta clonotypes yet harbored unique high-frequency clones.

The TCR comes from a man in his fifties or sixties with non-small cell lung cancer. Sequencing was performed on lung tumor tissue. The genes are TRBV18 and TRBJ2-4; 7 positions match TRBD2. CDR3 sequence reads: CASSPQGGKNIQYF. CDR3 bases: TGTGCCAGCTCACCACAGGGAGGGAAAAACATTCAGTACTTC.